This TCR beta chain stems from a study of Graves' ophthalmopathy and Graves' hyperthyroidism. Findings of the study overall: Most clonotypes expanded in thyroid above 0.001 frequency were present in blood too. Sensitivity of approximately 66% and specificity of approximately 72% were achieved by the model that predicted ophthalmopathy progression.

This clonotype was seen ten or more times. Antigen unknown. The CDR3 runs 15 residues. In germline, CDR1 is DFQATT, CDR2 SNEGSKA (reference sequence). J was trimmed by 4 bases and V by 3 bases; bases with no gene match: 8. Amplification targeted the TCR beta CDR3 regions, with RNA transcripts as the source material. HTBI primers were employed in first-round RT-PCR, then a second-round multiplex PCR followed. MiXCR was run by TCRdb on the multiplex PCR reads, yielding one entry per CDR3 protein. This table has some 370,000 distinct CDR3 sequences, roughly 15% appearing once. Material for sequencing was peripheral blood. J is TRBJ2-7 and V is TRBV20-1, with 11 bases fitting TRBD1. This receptor was taken from an adult woman with stable Graves' hyperthyroidism. This CDR3 is CSARARTGGGYEQYF. CDR3 coding DNA: TGCAGTGCTAGGGCACGGACAGGGGGCGGGTACGAGCAGTACTTC.